These 19 T cell receptor beta chains were all obtained from the same sample, sequenced in a study of OX40 agonist ivuxolimab in advanced cancers. The table came from immunoSEQ multiplex PCR; TCRdb's copy has only in-frame clones and leaves some out. The sample shows about 32,000 clones, about 87% of them seen only once. Specimen: CD4+ or CD8+ T cells sorted from blood, collected in a trial of the OX40 agonist ivuxolimab. All receptors derive from an adult with an advanced solid tumor such as melanoma, head and neck, liver or kidney cancer.

This chain links TRBV7-6 with TRBJ1-3; D may be TRBD1 (5 bases). CDR1 and CDR2 from the germline V gene are SGHVS and FNYEAQ. The CDR3 is made up of 15 amino acids. V was shortened by 5 bases and J by 1 base, with 12 bases between the two germline ends. The CDR3 DNA sequence: TGTGCCAGCAGCCTCCGGGGCGGATCTGGAAACACCATATATTTT. Amino acid sequence: CASSLRGGSGNTIYF.

The chain joins TRBV7-8 to TRBJ1-4; no firm D call. The V end lost 5 bases, the J end lost 7 bases, and 11 bases lay between the germline ends. The CDR3 has 13 amino acids. CDR1 and CDR2 (germline): SGHVS, FQNEAQ. In nucleotides, the CDR3 is TGTGCCAGCAGCACGGATCGAGGTGAAAAACTGTTTTTT. Encoded protein: CASSTDRGEKLFF.

V gene TRBV9 combines with J gene TRBJ2-5; unclear D gene. CDR3 length equals 13 residues. Deletions cut 0 bases from V and 7 bases from J, with 10 bases between. In germline, CDR1 is SGDLS, CDR2 YYNGEE. This CDR3 reads CASSVGDARTQYF. CDR3 DNA: TGTGCCAGCAGCGTAGGAGATGCGAGGACCCAGTACTTC. The variable domain in full, completed from reference TRBV9 and TRBJ2-5, reads DSGVTQTPKHLITATGQRVTLRCSPRSGDLSVYWYQQSLDQGLQFLIQYYNGEERAKGNILERFSAQQFPDLHSELNLSSLELGDSALYFCASSVGDARTQYFGPGTRLLVL.

This clone is categorized as medium-sized. This chain uses TRBV7-9 with TRBJ1-5; D is possibly TRBD1 (6 bases). CDR3 size: 14 residues. The V gene's germline CDR1 is SEHNR and CDR2 FQNEAQ (reference sequence). The V and J ends lost 5 bases and 5 bases respectively, with 13 bases between them. The CDR3 loop reads CASSRGGQDQPQHF. The DNA for the CDR3 is TGTGCCAGCAGCCGGGGGGGGCAGGATCAGCCCCAGCATTTT.

Remarks on this clone: Different DNA sequences within this sample yield the same CDR3. The V and J genes are TRBV19 and TRBJ2-7, with 13 bases that match TRBD2. This CDR3 contains 17 residues. The J segment lost 3 bases and the V segment lost 5 bases, leaving 10 bases of the junction unmatched. Germline-derived CDR1 and CDR2 are LNHDA and SQIVND (reference sequence). CDR3 nucleotide sequence: TGTGCCAGTAGTCCCCACGGACTAGCGGGAGACGGCTACGAGCAGTACTTC. Its protein product is CASSPHGLAGDGYEQYF.

The rearrangement links TRBV4-2 to TRBJ1-5, with 11 bases matching TRBD1. CDR1 LGHNA and CDR2 YNFKEQ come from the germline V gene. The CDR3 spans 14 residues. V lost 4 bases to trimming and J lost 5 bases; unmatched junction nucleotides: 1. For the CDR3, the DNA is TGTGCCAGCAGCCTGGGACAGGGGGATCAGCCCCAGCATTTT. This encodes CASSLGQGDQPQHF.

This chain joins TRBV30 and TRBJ2-1; D might be TRBD1 or TRBD2, each matching 6 bases. The CDR3 has 18 amino acids. Trimming took 5 bases from V and 8 from J, leaving 31 bases between them. In germline, CDR1 is GTSNPN, CDR2 SVGIG (reference sequence). CDR3 loop: CAWGGGAPVPFIYDEQFF. DNA for the CDR3: TGTGCCTGGGGAGGGGGAGCCCCAGTTCCCTTTATTTATGATGAGCAGTTCTTC.

J is TRBJ2-2 and V is TRBV5-4; D may be TRBD2 (6 bases). The V end lost 2 bases, the J end lost 4 bases, and 15 bases lay between the germline ends. The germline V gene encodes CDR1 SGHNT and CDR2 YYREEE (reference sequence). The CDR3 is 16 amino acids. The CDR3 bases are TGTGCCAGCAGCTTAATTGGAGGGCTAGGCACCGGGGAGCTGTTTTTT. It encodes CASSLIGGLGTGELFF.

This chain uses TRBV28 with TRBJ1-1; D remains ambiguous. The CDR3 consists of 14 residues. V lost 10 bases to trimming and J lost 0 bases, with 15 bases between them. Per the germline V gene, CDR1 is MDHEN and CDR2 is SYDVKM. This CDR3 is CATLDRPLNTEAFF. CDR3 bases: TGTGCCACCCTTGATCGGCCCTTGAACACTGAAGCTTTCTTT.

V and J are TRBV9 and TRBJ1-4; D gene uncertain. CDR3 length: 15 amino acids. V was trimmed by 0 bases and J by 4 bases, leaving 10 bases between them. Germline V CDR1 and CDR2: SGDLS, YYNGEE. This CDR3 reads CASSVATTVNEKLFF. CDR3 DNA sequence: TGTGCCAGCAGCGTAGCTACTACAGTTAATGAAAAACTGTTTTTT.

The V call is TRBV11-3, the J call TRBJ2-1; 13 bases are shared with TRBD2. The CDR3 is 17 amino acids. V was clipped by 0 bases and J by 8 bases; unmatched bases: 7. Germline CDR1 reads SGHNT; CDR2 reads YENEEA. This CDR3 reads CASSLDGLAGVTDEQFF. The CDR3 bases are TGTGCCAGCAGCTTAGATGGACTAGCGGGAGTAACGGATGAGCAGTTCTTC. Drawing the rest from reference TRBV11-3 and TRBJ2-1, the complete variable domain is EAGVVQSPRYKIIEKKQPVAFWCNPISGHNTLYWYLQNLGQGPELLIRYENEEAVDDSQLPKDRFSAERLKGVDSTLKIQPAELGDSAVYLCASSLDGLAGVTDEQFFGPGTRLTVL.

The CDR3 loop is CASSLGANQPQHF. CDR3 bases: TGTGCCAGCAGCTTAGGTGCGAATCAGCCCCAGCATTTT. V and J are TRBV7-8 and TRBJ1-5; D not certain. V lost 1 base to trimming and J lost 4 bases, with 5 bases between them. The germline CDR1 and CDR2 sequences are SGHVS and FQNEAQ. The CDR3 spans 13 residues.

V is TRBV10-1 and J is TRBJ1-1; D unresolved. V lost 7 bases, J lost 0 bases, and 9 bases lay in between. The CDR3 runs to 13 residues. Germline CDR1 is WNHNN and CDR2 is SYGVQD (reference sequence). The CDR3 loop reads CASTGSLNTEAFF. The CDR3 DNA follows: TGCGCCAGCACAGGCTCCCTGAACACTGAAGCTTTCTTT.

This sequence joins TRBV15 and TRBJ1-4; 7 bases fit TRBD1. CDR1 LNHNV and CDR2 YYDKDF come from the germline V gene (reference sequence). The CDR3 extends over 15 amino acids. V was pared by 4 bases and J by 2 bases, with 4 bases of the junction left unmatched. CDR3 in amino acids: CATSTRGNTNEKLFF. CDR3 nucleotide sequence: TGTGCCACCAGCACCAGGGGGAACACTAATGAAAAACTGTTTTTT.

V and J are TRBV9 and TRBJ2-3; D might be TRBD2 (5 bases). V was clipped by 0 bases and J by 2 bases, with 13 bases between them. Germline CDR1 SGDLS, CDR2 YYNGEE. The CDR3 is made up of 16 amino acids. Here the CDR3 DNA reads TGTGCCAGCAGCGTAGTGGGCGGCGGGCCCACAGATACGCAGTATTTT. This encodes CASSVVGGGPTDTQYF. Based on the CDR3 plus reference TRBV9 and TRBJ2-3, the full variable domain is DSGVTQTPKHLITATGQRVTLRCSPRSGDLSVYWYQQSLDQGLQFLIQYYNGEERAKGNILERFSAQQFPDLHSELNLSSLELGDSALYFCASSVVGGGPTDTQYFGPGTRLTVL.

Judged by abundance, this clone is medium-sized (0.01 to 0.1%). This rearrangement joins TRBV9 to TRBJ2-5; D possibly corresponds to TRBD1 (5 bases). Trimming left V 4 bases short and J 2 bases short, with 15 bases between. The CDR3 covers 15 residues. Per germline, CDR1 SGDLS and CDR2 YYNGEE. The CDR3 DNA follows: TGTGCCAGCAGCCCCTCGGGTGCAGGGCAAGAGACCCAGTACTTC. Protein: CASSPSGAGQETQYF.

This clone was found once. The chain recombines TRBV30 with TRBJ2-1; D gene uncertain. Per the germline V gene, CDR1 is GTSNPN and CDR2 is SVGIG (reference sequence). V dropped 5 bases and J dropped 4 bases, with 18 bases sitting between them. The CDR3 is 15 residues long. CDR3 sequence reads: CAWGLRPREYNEQFF. CDR3 bases: TGTGCCTGGGGGTTGAGGCCCCGTGAATACAATGAGCAGTTCTTC.

The chain has TRBV9 and TRBJ2-5; the D gene could be TRBD1 or TRBD2 (5 bases each). The CDR3 is 14 amino acids. V lost 3 bases to trimming and J lost 5 bases, with 14 bases between them. CDR1 and CDR2 from the germline V gene are SGDLS and YYNGEE. The CDR3 spells CASSAGTIDETQYF. CDR3 DNA sequence: TGTGCCAGCAGCGCCGGGACCATCGATGAGACCCAGTACTTC.

This chain joins TRBV29-1 and TRBJ2-1, with 13 bases aligning to TRBD2. Unmatched junction bases numbered 9, after V lost 7 bases and J lost 9 bases. Germline V CDR1 and CDR2: SQVTM, ANQGSEA. There are 14 residues in the CDR3. The CDR3 DNA reads as TGCAGCGAACGAGGACTAGCGGGAGTTAGTGAGCAGTTCTTC. Protein sequence: CSERGLAGVSEQFF.